This paragraph reports one T cell receptor (beta chain). Trimming took 5 bases from V and 5 from J; bases not matched to a gene: 9. The CDR3 is 14 amino acids. Germline V gene sequence: CDR1 GTSNPN, CDR2 SVGIG (reference sequence). The table came from immunoSEQ multiplex PCR; TCRdb's copy has only in-frame clones and leaves some out. This repertoire shows roughly 700,000 clones, 89% found once; its top ten account for roughly 1.5%. Treatment here: around 19 received Ad26.COV2.S at low or high dose, single or two shots; about 5 received placebo; per-sample allocation not given. The investigators took samples on day 63 after the first vaccine or placebo injection. This person who donated was an adult of 18-55 years in Boston. Wuhan-strain spike was delivered by a replication-incompetent Ad26 vector. The data belong to a study of Ad26.COV2.S vaccination and SARS-CoV-2 variants. Looking at the study overall: Doses of Ad26.COV2.S were injected into muscle once or twice, 56 days apart.

The clonotype comes from a person aged 18-65 years who received the Ad26.COV2.S COVID-19 vaccine or a placebo. The input for sequencing was peripheral blood, taken in a trial of Ad26.COV2.S vaccine versus placebo. The chain uses TRBV30 and TRBJ2-7, with 10 bases fitting TRBD2. The CDR3 loop reads CAWDLTSGPNEQYF. The CDR3 DNA sequence: TGTGCCTGGGATCTGACTAGCGGGCCCAACGAGCAGTACTTC.